The rows below give T cell receptor beta chains drawn from one sample of a study of T cell responses to AZD1222 COVID-19 vaccine. Clones were read by immunoSEQ multiplex PCR, and TCRdb kept only the in-frame ones, dropping some. The sample shows tens of thousands of clones, approximately 90% of them seen only once. The specimen was peripheral blood, collected 28 days after the second AZD1222 dose. The receptor source for this set is an adult who received the AZD1222 COVID-19 vaccine. Each CDR3 is given with its conserved first and last residue. Fields, in order: J gene, V gene, D gene, clone size, CDR3 DNA, CDR3 protein. The D gene is left open where the match is weak. Size is stated for part of the rows, as once, few or many counts, or as a class when the clone is expanded.

j_gene: TRBJ2-5; v_gene: TRBV12-3/TRBV12-4; d_gene: -; abundance: -; CDR3nt: TGTGCCAGCAGTTTCGACACCGAGACCCAGTACTTC; CDR3aa: CASSFDTETQYF
j_gene: TRBJ2-1; v_gene: TRBV3-1/TRBV3-2; d_gene: -; abundance: -; CDR3nt: TGTGCCAGCAGCCAAGCGAGACAGGTTGAGCAGTTCTTC; CDR3aa: CASSQARQVEQFF
j_gene: TRBJ2-1; v_gene: TRBV6-5; d_gene: TRBD2; abundance: -; CDR3nt: TGTGCCAGCATAAGCGGGAGGGCCTTTGGTGAGCAGTTCTTC; CDR3aa: CASISGRAFGEQFF
j_gene: TRBJ2-1; v_gene: TRBV20-1; d_gene: -; abundance: -; CDR3nt: TGCAGTGCTAGTTTCTCCGGGCAGGAATACCTTAAAGTATATGAGCAGTTCTTC; CDR3aa: CSASFSGQEYLKVYEQFF
j_gene: TRBJ2-4; v_gene: TRBV19; d_gene: TRBD2; abundance: -; CDR3nt: TGTGCCAGTAGAGGACTAGCGGGCCAAAACATTCAGTACTTC; CDR3aa: CASRGLAGQNIQYF
j_gene: TRBJ1-1; v_gene: TRBV7-9; d_gene: -; abundance: -; CDR3nt: TGTGCCAGCAGCTTAGGGGAGGGGAACACTGAAGCTTTCTTT; CDR3aa: CASSLGEGNTEAFF
j_gene: TRBJ1-1; v_gene: TRBV9; d_gene: -; abundance: once; CDR3nt: TGTGCCAGCAGCGAGACGGGGGTCACTGAAGCTTTCTTT; CDR3aa: CASSETGVTEAFF
j_gene: TRBJ2-2; v_gene: TRBV5-5; d_gene: TRBD1; abundance: -; CDR3nt: TGTGCCAGCAGCTTGGTCCCAGGGACAGGGGGCGCCGGGGAGCTGTTTTTT; CDR3aa: CASSLVPGTGGAGELFF
j_gene: TRBJ1-2; v_gene: TRBV18; d_gene: TRBD1; abundance: -; CDR3nt: TGTGCCAGCTCCCCAACCCCGGACAGGGTGAGCGGCTACACCTTC; CDR3aa: CASSPTPDRVSGYTF
j_gene: TRBJ1-1; v_gene: TRBV2; d_gene: -; abundance: -; CDR3nt: TGTGCCAGCAGCTCCACGACTGTGAACACTGAAGCTTTCTTT; CDR3aa: CASSSTTVNTEAFF
j_gene: TRBJ2-1; v_gene: TRBV9; d_gene: TRBD1; abundance: -; CDR3nt: TGTGCCAGCAGCGTTCCCAGGGGGACAGTTTACAATGAGCAGTTCTTC; CDR3aa: CASSVPRGTVYNEQFF
j_gene: TRBJ2-1; v_gene: TRBV3-1/TRBV3-2; d_gene: -; abundance: -; CDR3nt: TGTGCCAGCAGCCAAGGGGGTATGGGGGAGTCGTTCTTC; CDR3aa: CASSQGGMGESFF
j_gene: TRBJ2-2; v_gene: TRBV10-3; d_gene: TRBD1; abundance: once; CDR3nt: TGTGCCATCCTCGGGACAGGGGGAATGAACACCGGGGAGCTGTTTTTT; CDR3aa: CAILGTGGMNTGELFF
j_gene: TRBJ2-3; v_gene: TRBV12-5; d_gene: -; abundance: -; CDR3nt: TGTGCTAGTGGTTTGGTACTTGGGGGTAGCACAGATACGCAGTATTTT; CDR3aa: CASGLVLGGSTDTQYF
j_gene: TRBJ1-5; v_gene: TRBV6-1; d_gene: -; abundance: -; CDR3nt: TGTGCCAGCAGTGAGAGGGAAGGGGCGCACGGCGATCAGCCCCAGCATTTT; CDR3aa: CASSEREGAHGDQPQHF
j_gene: TRBJ1-1; v_gene: TRBV12-3/TRBV12-4; d_gene: TRBD1; abundance: -; CDR3nt: TGTGCCAGTTACAGGGGGCGGGGCACTGAAGCTTTCTTT; CDR3aa: CASYRGRGTEAFF
j_gene: TRBJ2-7; v_gene: TRBV2; d_gene: TRBD2; abundance: -; CDR3nt: TGTGCCAGCAGTCGAACTAGCGGGACCGTCTACGAGCAGTACTTC; CDR3aa: CASSRTSGTVYEQYF
j_gene: TRBJ1-1; v_gene: TRBV11-2; d_gene: TRBD1; abundance: -; CDR3nt: TGTGCCAGCAGTTTAGCAATCTCCACAGGGGGCGGGAGCACTGAAGCTTTCTTT; CDR3aa: CASSLAISTGGGSTEAFF
j_gene: TRBJ2-1; v_gene: TRBV28; d_gene: TRBD1; abundance: -; CDR3nt: TGTGCCAGCATCAGGCGGGACAGGGGGCGCGCTGAGCAGTTCTTC; CDR3aa: CASIRRDRGRAEQFF
j_gene: TRBJ1-5; v_gene: TRBV28; d_gene: -; abundance: -; CDR3nt: TGTGCCAGCAGTTCCCAGAGAGGGGTGGTCAATCAGCCCCAGCATTTT; CDR3aa: CASSSQRGVVNQPQHF
j_gene: TRBJ1-1; v_gene: TRBV5-1; d_gene: -; abundance: -; CDR3nt: TGCGCCAGCAGCTTACTTGGACGAGGCGCCGAAGCTTTCTTT; CDR3aa: CASSLLGRGAEAFF
j_gene: TRBJ1-2; v_gene: TRBV19; d_gene: TRBD1; abundance: -; CDR3nt: TGTGCCAGTAGTAAAAACAGGGGGTTCTATGGCTACACCTTC; CDR3aa: CASSKNRGFYGYTF
j_gene: TRBJ2-7; v_gene: TRBV19; d_gene: TRBD1; abundance: once; CDR3nt: TGTGCCAGTAGTATCTCTCAGGGGGCGCTTCTGAACGAGCAGTACTTC; CDR3aa: CASSISQGALLNEQYF
j_gene: TRBJ2-5; v_gene: TRBV6-5; d_gene: TRBD2; abundance: -; CDR3nt: TGTGCCAGCACATCGGGACTAGCGGGACAAGAGACCCAGTACTTC; CDR3aa: CASTSGLAGQETQYF
j_gene: TRBJ2-3; v_gene: TRBV19; d_gene: -; abundance: -; CDR3nt: TGTGCCAGTAGCCCGGGACGTAGCACAGATACGCAGTATTTT; CDR3aa: CASSPGRSTDTQYF
j_gene: TRBJ1-2; v_gene: TRBV28; d_gene: TRBD1; abundance: -; CDR3nt: TGTGCCAGCAGTTTAGATAGGACAGGGGCAAACTATGGCTACACCTTC; CDR3aa: CASSLDRTGANYGYTF
j_gene: TRBJ1-2; v_gene: TRBV7-2; d_gene: -; abundance: -; CDR3nt: TGTGCCAGCAGCTTGGGGCAGGGCGTTTTTGTAGGCTACACCTTC; CDR3aa: CASSLGQGVFVGYTF
j_gene: TRBJ1-3; v_gene: TRBV19; d_gene: -; abundance: -; CDR3nt: TGTGCCAGTAGTATCCAGGGACGCTCTGGAAACACCATATATTTT; CDR3aa: CASSIQGRSGNTIYF
j_gene: TRBJ1-2; v_gene: TRBV4-2; d_gene: TRBD1; abundance: once; CDR3nt: TGTGCCAGCAGCCAGATGGGACAGGGGAACTATGGCTACACCTTC; CDR3aa: CASSQMGQGNYGYTF
j_gene: TRBJ2-2; v_gene: TRBV7-7; d_gene: TRBD2; abundance: -; CDR3nt: TGTGCCAGCAGTGAGACTAGCGGGAGGGGCACCGGGGAGCTGTTTTTT; CDR3aa: CASSETSGRGTGELFF
j_gene: TRBJ2-1; v_gene: TRBV5-1; d_gene: TRBD2; abundance: -; CDR3nt: TGCGCCAGCAGCTTCGGGGGGACTACCAACTACAATGAGCAGTTCTTC; CDR3aa: CASSFGGTTNYNEQFF
j_gene: TRBJ2-5; v_gene: TRBV9; d_gene: -; abundance: -; CDR3nt: TGTGCCAGCAGCACCGGGACTGAAGAGACCCAGTACTTC; CDR3aa: CASSTGTEETQYF
j_gene: TRBJ1-3; v_gene: TRBV21-1; d_gene: -; abundance: -; CDR3nt: TGTGCCAGCAGCAAATGGACAGGGGGCGCTTTCGGAAACACCATATATTTT; CDR3aa: CASSKWTGGAFGNTIYF
j_gene: TRBJ2-3; v_gene: TRBV6-5; d_gene: -; abundance: -; CDR3nt: TGTGCCAGCAGCCGGGCCCCGAAGGGCACAGATACGCAGTATTTT; CDR3aa: CASSRAPKGTDTQYF
j_gene: TRBJ2-7; v_gene: TRBV15; d_gene: -; abundance: -; CDR3nt: TGTGCCACCAGCAAGGCAGGGCTGTACGAGCAGTACTTC; CDR3aa: CATSKAGLYEQYF
j_gene: TRBJ2-5; v_gene: TRBV10-3; d_gene: -; abundance: -; CDR3nt: TGTGCCATCAGTGAGTTGGAGACCCAGTACTTC; CDR3aa: CAISELETQYF
j_gene: TRBJ1-5; v_gene: TRBV6-4; d_gene: TRBD1; abundance: -; CDR3nt: TGTGCCAGCAGTGGCTCGAAGCAAGCTGGGACAGGGAAAAATCAGCCCCAGCATTTT; CDR3aa: CASSGSKQAGTGKNQPQHF
j_gene: TRBJ2-7; v_gene: TRBV6-5; d_gene: -; abundance: once; CDR3nt: TGTGCCAGCAGTTACGGTCAGACCTACGAGCAGTACTTC; CDR3aa: CASSYGQTYEQYF
j_gene: TRBJ2-4; v_gene: TRBV11-2; d_gene: -; abundance: once; CDR3nt: TGTGCCAGCAGCTTACCACCGGAGGGGCTAGTTTACTTC; CDR3aa: CASSLPPEGLVYF
j_gene: TRBJ1-4; v_gene: TRBV4-1; d_gene: -; abundance: -; CDR3nt: TGCGCCAGCAGCCAAGGCAGTGAACTGTTTTTT; CDR3aa: CASSQGSELFF
j_gene: TRBJ1-3; v_gene: TRBV21-1; d_gene: -; abundance: -; CDR3nt: TGTGCCAGCAACCCATGGACAGGGGGAAACACCATATATTTT; CDR3aa: CASNPWTGGNTIYF
j_gene: TRBJ2-2; v_gene: TRBV7-9; d_gene: -; abundance: -; CDR3nt: TGTGCCAGCAGCCCCCAGGGCACCGGGGAGCTGTTTTTT; CDR3aa: CASSPQGTGELFF
j_gene: TRBJ2-3; v_gene: TRBV5-1; d_gene: -; abundance: -; CDR3nt: TGCGCCAGCAGCTTGCCGCGAGCAGGCAGGGGTGAGATAGATACGCAGTATTTT; CDR3aa: CASSLPRAGRGEIDTQYF
j_gene: TRBJ2-3; v_gene: TRBV18; d_gene: -; abundance: -; CDR3nt: TGTGCCAGCTCACCCGACCGCACAGATACGCAGTATTTT; CDR3aa: CASSPDRTDTQYF
j_gene: TRBJ2-7; v_gene: TRBV6-2/TRBV6-3; d_gene: -; abundance: -; CDR3nt: TGTGCCAGCAGCTTAGAGGGTGAGCAGTACTTC; CDR3aa: CASSLEGEQYF
j_gene: TRBJ1-2; v_gene: TRBV28; d_gene: -; abundance: -; CDR3nt: TGTGCCAGCAGGTCCCCTCTCAACTATGGCTACACCTTC; CDR3aa: CASRSPLNYGYTF
j_gene: TRBJ2-5; v_gene: TRBV6-5; d_gene: -; abundance: -; CDR3nt: TGTGCCAGCAGTTACTCGACGGACAGCACGGAGACCCAGTACTTC; CDR3aa: CASSYSTDSTETQYF
j_gene: TRBJ1-6; v_gene: TRBV7-9; d_gene: -; abundance: -; CDR3nt: TGTGCCAGCAGCTTAGAGGCAGCTTATAATTCACCCCTCCACTTT; CDR3aa: CASSLEAAYNSPLHF
j_gene: TRBJ2-4; v_gene: TRBV13; d_gene: TRBD2; abundance: -; CDR3nt: TGTGCCAGCACTCGGGGAGGGCCGCAAAACATTCAGTACTTC; CDR3aa: CASTRGGPQNIQYF
j_gene: TRBJ1-6; v_gene: TRBV11-3; d_gene: TRBD1; abundance: -; CDR3nt: TGTGCCAGCAGCTTAAAGGGGACAGGGGTTTTTTCACCCCTCCACTTT; CDR3aa: CASSLKGTGVFSPLHF